These 8 T cell receptor beta chains were sequenced from one sample in a study of shared clonotypes between healthy human individuals. The data were produced by immunoSEQ multiplex PCR, yet TCRdb's version contains in-frame clones alone and is incomplete. The profile shows approximately 590,000 clones, roughly 96% of them singletons. CD45RO-negative cells were positively selected for CCR7, leaving out terminally differentiated effector memory CD45RA+ cells. The material sequenced was naive CD8+ T cells sorted from blood. Source of these receptors: a woman aged 25 to 39 in good health.

V and J are TRBV29-1 and TRBJ1-2; D call uncertain. CDR1 and CDR2 from the germline V gene are SQVTM and ANQGSEA. The CDR3 length is 15 residues. Trimming removed 4 bases at V and 8 bases at J, with 23 bases between. CDR3 sequence (DNA): TGCAGCGTTGTTTCCAGGACGGGCCTTCGCGACGGCTACACCTTC. This gives the protein CSVVSRTGLRDGYTF.

This chain joins TRBV27 and TRBJ2-3, with 9 bases that match TRBD2. There are 16 residues in the CDR3. In germline, CDR1 is MNHEY, CDR2 SMNVEV (reference sequence). J was trimmed by 1 base and V by 5 bases; bases with no gene match: 7. The CDR3 region has the DNA TGTGCCAGCAGTCGGACTAGCGAAGGGGGCACAGATACGCAGTATTTT. Its protein product is CASSRTSEGGTDTQYF.

The chain recombines TRBV6-5 with TRBJ2-1, with D possibly called TRBD1 or TRBD2 (7 bases each). This CDR3 comprises 15 residues. V lost 2 bases to trimming and J lost 8 bases, with 16 bases between them. The germline V gene encodes CDR1 MNHEY and CDR2 SVGAGI. The CDR3 sequence: CASSYEGLGGDEQFF. CDR3 nucleotide sequence: TGTGCCAGCAGTTACGAAGGACTAGGGGGCGATGAGCAGTTCTTC.

The J gene is TRBJ1-1, the V gene TRBV27, with 9 bases that match TRBD1. This CDR3 is built from 14 residues. The germline gives CDR1 MNHEY, CDR2 SMNVEV (reference sequence). V gave up 1 base and J gave up 4 bases; unmatched junction bases: 1. CDR3: CASSLLGQGTEAFF. CDR3 nucleotides: TGTGCCAGCAGTTTATTGGGACAGGGCACTGAAGCTTTCTTT.

The genes are TRBV5-5 and TRBJ2-7, with D perhaps being TRBD1 or TRBD2 (6 bases each). Between the trimmed V and J ends, which lost 6 bases and 2 bases, there was a span of 18 bases. The CDR3 is 15 residues long. CDR1 and CDR2 (germline): SGHKS, YYEKEE (reference sequence). DNA of the CDR3: TGTGCCAGCACCCTAACTCGTGGGGGGCCCTACGAGCAGTACTTC. Its translation: CASTLTRGGPYEQYF.

This chain connects TRBV5-1 to TRBJ2-5; D gene ambiguous. Deletions cut 4 bases from V and 0 bases from J, with 1 base between. The CDR3 length is 11 residues. CDR1 and CDR2 (germline): SGHRS, YFSETQ. CDR3 nucleotides: TGCGCCAGCAGCAACCAAGAGACCCAGTACTTC. Its protein product is CASSNQETQYF.

V usage is TRBV14 and J usage is TRBJ2-7; D gene ambiguous. Germline V gene sequence: CDR1 SGHDN, CDR2 FVKESK. The CDR3 is 16 amino acids. With 2 bases removed from V and 0 bases from J, the gap between germline ends came to 14 bases. The CDR3: CASSQLRTLNSYEQYF. For the CDR3, the DNA is TGTGCCAGCAGCCAATTGAGGACCTTGAACTCCTACGAGCAGTACTTC.

The CDR3 loop is CASSFASGRAGPYNEQFF. The CDR3 nucleotides are TGTGCCAGCAGTTTTGCTAGCGGGAGGGCGGGTCCCTACAATGAGCAGTTCTTC. The V and J genes are TRBV27 and TRBJ2-1; 12 nucleotides match TRBD2. CDR3 length equals 18 residues. V gave up 3 bases and J gave up 2 bases; unmatched junction bases: 8. Germline V gives CDR1 MNHEY, CDR2 SMNVEV (reference sequence).